These T cell receptor beta chains were read from a single sample in a study of tumor-infiltrating lymphocytes in oesophageal squamous cell carcinoma. TCRdb recomputed calls from the PCR reads with MiXCR, one row per CDR3 protein. This table holds approximately 19,000 distinct CDR3 sequences, roughly 39% found once. Sequencing input: normal esophageal tissue next to the tumor. These receptors originate from a male donor with esophageal squamous cell carcinoma. CDR3s include the opening cysteine and the closing phenylalanine or tryptophan. A D gene is named only where the DNA matches it firmly. Clone size is not always given. Where it is, it says once, few, many or a class for expanded clones.

TRBJ2-7	TRBD1	-	TRBV7-4	TGTGCCAGCAGCTTAGGGACAGGGGTAAGCGAGCAGTACTTC	CASSLGTGVSEQYF
TRBJ2-5	TRBD1	-	TRBV2	TGTGCCAGCAGTTTAAGGACAGGAAATAATTCACCCCTCCACTTC	CASSLRTGNNSPLHF
TRBJ2-1	-	-	TRBV7-9	TGTGCCAGCAGCTTAGCGTTCGATGAGCAGTTCTTC	CASSLAFDEQFF
TRBJ2-7	-	medium-sized	TRBV7-2	TGTGCCAGCAGCTTAGGAGGGCGGGAGCAGTACTTC	CASSLGGREQYF
TRBJ1-1	-	many	TRBV11-2	TGTGCCAGCAGCTTAGAGAGGGAAACTGAAGCTTTCTTT	CASSLERETEAFF
TRBJ2-2	-	few	TRBV7-3	TGTGCCAGCAACCCCGCGGGGCGGATTAACACCGGGGAGCTGTTTTTT	CASNPAGRINTGELFF
TRBJ2-7	-	many	TRBV6-1	TGTGCCAGCAGACCCGGGGGTTACGAGCAGTACTTC	CASRPGGYEQYF
TRBJ2-1	-	-	TRBV20-1	TGCAGTGCTGGGGCCCAAGAGACCCAGTTCTTC	CSAGAQETQFF
TRBJ2-1	TRBD2	many	TRBV11-3	TGTGCCAGCAGAAGGGGAGGGCGGGTTTACAATGAGCAGTTCTTC	CASRRGGRVYNEQFF
TRBJ2-7	TRBD2	-	TRBV5-3	TGTGCCAGCAGCCGCGGACTAGGAGGAACCTACAATGAGCAGTACTTC	CASSRGLGGTYNEQYF
TRBJ2-1	-	-	TRBV10-3	TGTGCCATCAGTGAACCCGAGGGGCGGCAATTGTACAATGAGCAGTTCTTC	CAISEPEGRQLYNEQFF
TRBJ2-5	-	-	TRBV24-1	TGTGCCACCAGTGATTTCGGACCGTACAATGAGCAGTACTTC	CATSDFGPYNEQYF
TRBJ1-5	-	many	TRBV12-3/TRBV12-4	TGTGCCAGCAGTTCAGGGGGCAATCAGCCCCAGCATTTT	CASSSGGNQPQHF
TRBJ2-7	TRBD1	-	TRBV7-3	TGTGCCAGCAGCTTAGACAGGGGCGTTTCGAATGAGCAGTACTTT	CASSLDRGVSNEQYF
TRBJ2-7	TRBD2	-	TRBV24-1	TGTGCCACCAGTGAGGCGGGACTAGCGGACGAGCAGTACTTC	CATSEAGLADEQYF
TRBJ2-1	-	-	TRBV11-2	TGTGCCAGCAGCTTAGAACCGTCAATGTTCGGGCAGTTCTTC	CASSLEPSMFGQFF
TRBJ2-1	TRBD2	many	TRBV24-1	TGTGCCACCAGCGTCGGACTAGCGGGTTTTGAGCAGTTCTTC	CATSVGLAGFEQFF
TRBJ1-2	TRBD1	once	TRBV7-9	TGTGCCAGCAGCTTCAACAGGGGAAATAACTATGGCTACACCTTC	CASSFNRGNNYGYTF
TRBJ2-5	-	-	TRBV11-2	TGTGCCAGCAGCCTAGGGGTAAATAGAGAGACCCAGTACTTC	CASSLGVNRETQYF
TRBJ1-2	-	-	TRBV12-3/TRBV12-4	TGTGCCAGCAGTTTTTTTGCTAACTATGGCTACACCTTC	CASSFFANYGYTF
TRBJ2-7	-	-	TRBV7-3	TGTGCCAGCAGCGAGGGGTTCCACACCGGGGAGCTGTACTTC	CASSEGFHTGELYF
TRBJ2-5	TRBD2	-	TRBV7-4	TGTGCCAGCAGCTTATCAGGGAGGGGGTACTTC	CASSLSGRGYF
TRBJ2-1	-	-	TRBV6-6	TGTGCCAGCAGTTACCCTACCACGGGGTCCTACAATGAGCAGTTCTTC	CASSYPTTGSYNEQFF
TRBJ2-3	-	-	TRBV7-6	TGTGCCAGCAGCTTAGCGAGGGGAGATACGCAGTATTTT	CASSLARGDTQYF
TRBJ2-3	TRBD1	-	TRBV7-3	TGTGCCAGCAGCACCACGACAGGGCGCTCCTACAATGAGCAGTTCTTT	CASSTTTGRSYNEQFF
TRBJ2-5	TRBD2	few	TRBV7-2	TGTGCCAGCAGCTTAGCGGCTAGCGGCCAAGAGACCCAGTACTTC	CASSLAASGQETQYF
TRBJ2-5	TRBD1	-	TRBV6-1	TGTGCCAGCAGTGGGTCCGGGACAGGCCAAGAGACCCAGTACTTC	CASSGSGTGQETQYF
TRBJ1-5	TRBD1	many	TRBV28	TGTGCCAGCACTCGGGACAGATTGCAGCCCCAGCATTTT	CASTRDRLQPQHF